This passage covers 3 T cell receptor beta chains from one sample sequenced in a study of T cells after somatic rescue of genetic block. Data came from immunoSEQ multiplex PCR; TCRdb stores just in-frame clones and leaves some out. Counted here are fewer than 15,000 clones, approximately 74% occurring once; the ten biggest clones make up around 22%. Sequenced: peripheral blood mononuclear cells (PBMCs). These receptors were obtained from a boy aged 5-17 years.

CDR3: CASSFSIGMSYEQYF. CDR3 coding DNA: TGTGCCAGCAGCTTCTCCATAGGGATGTCCTACGAGCAGTACTTC. The gene calls are TRBV5-6 and TRBJ2-7; D ambiguous. Germline CDR1 reads SGHDT; CDR2 reads YYEEEE. The V end lost 2 bases, the J end lost 1 base, and 13 bases lay between the germline ends. The CDR3 contains 15 residues.

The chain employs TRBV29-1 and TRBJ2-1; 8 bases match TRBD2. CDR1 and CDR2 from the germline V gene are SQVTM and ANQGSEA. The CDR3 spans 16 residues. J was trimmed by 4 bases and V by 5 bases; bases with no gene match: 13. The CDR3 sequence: CSVLEGGLGVYNEQFF. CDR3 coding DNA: TGCAGCGTTTTAGAGGGGGGACTAGGGGTATACAATGAGCAGTTCTTC.

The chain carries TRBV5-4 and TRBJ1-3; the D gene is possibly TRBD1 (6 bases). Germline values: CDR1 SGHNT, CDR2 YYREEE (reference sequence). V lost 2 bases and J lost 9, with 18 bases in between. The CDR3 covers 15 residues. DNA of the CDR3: TGTGCCAGCAGCTTACAGGGCACCAGGGCTCCCACCATATATTTT. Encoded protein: CASSLQGTRAPTIYF.